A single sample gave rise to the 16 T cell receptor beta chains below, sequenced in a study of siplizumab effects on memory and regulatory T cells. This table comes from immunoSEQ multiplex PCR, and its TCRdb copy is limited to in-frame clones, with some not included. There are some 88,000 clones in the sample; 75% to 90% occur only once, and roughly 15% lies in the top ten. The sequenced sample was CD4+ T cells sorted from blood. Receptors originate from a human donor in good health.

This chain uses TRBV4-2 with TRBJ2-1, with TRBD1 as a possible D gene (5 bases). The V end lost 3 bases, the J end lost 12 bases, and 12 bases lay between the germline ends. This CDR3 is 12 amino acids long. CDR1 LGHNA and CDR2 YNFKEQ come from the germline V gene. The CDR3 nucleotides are TGTGCCAGCAGCCACCCAGGGTTAGTGCAGTTCTTC. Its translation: CASSHPGLVQFF.

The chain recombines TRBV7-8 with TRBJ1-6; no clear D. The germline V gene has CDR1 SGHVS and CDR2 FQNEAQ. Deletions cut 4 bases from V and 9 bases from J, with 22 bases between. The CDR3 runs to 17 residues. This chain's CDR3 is CASSSLQQFTGGSPLHF. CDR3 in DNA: TGTGCCAGCAGCTCACTCCAACAGTTTACGGGAGGTTCACCCCTCCACTTT.

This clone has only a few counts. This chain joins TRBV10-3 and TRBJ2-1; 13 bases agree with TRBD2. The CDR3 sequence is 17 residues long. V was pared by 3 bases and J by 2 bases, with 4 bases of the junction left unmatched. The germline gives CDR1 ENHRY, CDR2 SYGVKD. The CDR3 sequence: CAISDTGTSGTYNEQFF. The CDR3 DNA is TGTGCCATCAGTGATACGGGGACTAGCGGGACCTACAATGAGCAGTTCTTC.

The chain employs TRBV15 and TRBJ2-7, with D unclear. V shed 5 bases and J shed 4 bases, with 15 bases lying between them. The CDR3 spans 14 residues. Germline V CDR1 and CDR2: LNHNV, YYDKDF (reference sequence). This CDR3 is CATSHGKLHYEQYF. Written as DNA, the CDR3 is TGTGCCACCAGCCACGGAAAACTCCATTACGAGCAGTACTTC.

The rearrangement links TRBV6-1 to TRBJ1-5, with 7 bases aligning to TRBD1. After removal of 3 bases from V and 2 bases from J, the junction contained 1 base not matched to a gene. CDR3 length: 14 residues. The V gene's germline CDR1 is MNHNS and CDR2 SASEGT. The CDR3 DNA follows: TGTGCCAGCAGTGACCAGGGGGGCAATCAGCCCCAGCATTTT. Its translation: CASSDQGGNQPQHF.

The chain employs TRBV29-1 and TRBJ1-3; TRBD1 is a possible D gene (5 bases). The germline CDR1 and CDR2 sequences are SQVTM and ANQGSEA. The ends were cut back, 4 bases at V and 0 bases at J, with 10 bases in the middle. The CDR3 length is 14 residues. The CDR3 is CSVGTGPSGNTIYF. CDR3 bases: TGCAGCGTTGGGACGGGGCCCTCTGGAAACACCATATATTTT.

The CDR3 DNA sequence: TGTGCCATCAGTGAGTCGGGGACGGTTCACGTGCGAAACACCATATATTTT. Translation: CAISESGTVHVRNTIYF. This chain connects TRBV10-3 to TRBJ1-3; D possibly corresponds to TRBD1 (5 bases). This CDR3 spans 17 amino acids. Germline CDR1 reads ENHRY; CDR2 reads SYGVKD. Trimming removed 0 bases from V and 5 bases from J, with 17 bases in between.

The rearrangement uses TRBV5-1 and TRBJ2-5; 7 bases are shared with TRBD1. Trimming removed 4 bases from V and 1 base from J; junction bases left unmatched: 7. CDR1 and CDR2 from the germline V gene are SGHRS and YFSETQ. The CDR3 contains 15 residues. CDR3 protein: CASSLSQGVQETQYF. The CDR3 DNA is TGCGCCAGCAGCCTTTCTCAGGGGGTCCAAGAGACCCAGTACTTC.

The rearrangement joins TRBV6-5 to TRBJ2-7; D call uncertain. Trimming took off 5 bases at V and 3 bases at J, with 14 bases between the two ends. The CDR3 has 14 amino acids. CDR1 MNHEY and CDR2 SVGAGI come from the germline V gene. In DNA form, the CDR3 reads TGTGCCAGCAGTAACCCGGGCCCACGCTACGAGCAGTACTTC. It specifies CASSNPGPRYEQYF.

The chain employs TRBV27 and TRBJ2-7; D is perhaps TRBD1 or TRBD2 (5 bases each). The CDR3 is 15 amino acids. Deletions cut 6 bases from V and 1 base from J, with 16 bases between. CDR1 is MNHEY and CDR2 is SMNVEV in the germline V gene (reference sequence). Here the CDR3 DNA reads TGTGCCAGCAGGCTTTACGCCGGGGCGTCCTACGAGCAGTACTTC. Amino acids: CASRLYAGASYEQYF.

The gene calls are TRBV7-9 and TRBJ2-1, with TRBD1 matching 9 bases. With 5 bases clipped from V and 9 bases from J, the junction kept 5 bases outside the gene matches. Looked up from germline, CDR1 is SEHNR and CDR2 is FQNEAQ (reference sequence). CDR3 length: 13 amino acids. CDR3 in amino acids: CASSLDRGSEQFF. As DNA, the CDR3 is TGTGCCAGCAGCCTGGACAGGGGAAGTGAGCAGTTCTTC.

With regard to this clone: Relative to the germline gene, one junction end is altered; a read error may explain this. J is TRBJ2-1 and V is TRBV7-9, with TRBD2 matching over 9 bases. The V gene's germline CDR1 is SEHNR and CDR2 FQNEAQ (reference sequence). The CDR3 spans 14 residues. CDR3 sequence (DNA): TGTGCCAGCACCCTAGCGGGAAGCTACAATGGGCAGTTCTTC. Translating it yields CASTLAGSYNGQFF.

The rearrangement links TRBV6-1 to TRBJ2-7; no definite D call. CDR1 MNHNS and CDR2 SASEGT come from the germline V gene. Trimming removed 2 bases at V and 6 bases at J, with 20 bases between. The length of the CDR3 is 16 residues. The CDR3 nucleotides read TGTGCCAGCAGTGAAATTCATCCCCCAGGTCTGGGCGAGCAGTACTTC. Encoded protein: CASSEIHPPGLGEQYF.

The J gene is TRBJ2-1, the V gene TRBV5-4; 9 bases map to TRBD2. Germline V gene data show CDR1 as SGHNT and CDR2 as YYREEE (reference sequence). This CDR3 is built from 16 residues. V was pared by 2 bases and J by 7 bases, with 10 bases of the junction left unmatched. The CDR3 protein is CASSLSLAGGRNEQFF. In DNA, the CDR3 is TGTGCCAGCAGCTTATCACTAGCGGGCGGTCGGAATGAGCAGTTCTTC.

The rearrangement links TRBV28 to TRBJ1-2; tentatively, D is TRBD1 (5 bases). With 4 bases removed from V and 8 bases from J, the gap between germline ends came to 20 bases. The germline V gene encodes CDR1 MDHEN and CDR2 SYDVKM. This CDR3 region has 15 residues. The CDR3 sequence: CASSSPVGRAGGYTF. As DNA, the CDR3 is TGTGCCAGCAGTTCCCCGGTTGGCAGGGCTGGGGGCTACACCTTC.

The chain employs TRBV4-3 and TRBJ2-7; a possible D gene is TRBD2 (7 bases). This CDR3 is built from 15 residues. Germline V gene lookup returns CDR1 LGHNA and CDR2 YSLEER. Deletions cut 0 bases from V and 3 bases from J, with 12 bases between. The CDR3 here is CASSQDHREGYEQYF. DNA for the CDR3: TGCGCCAGCAGCCAAGATCACAGGGAGGGCTACGAGCAGTACTTC.